The TCR beta chain under discussion was sequenced for a study of blood T cell repertoires in COVID-19. Study overall: Samples of COVID-19 (acute and convalescent) were obtained from the United States, Italy and Spain. T cells, B-cell-depleted T cells, or PBMCs provided the cDNA or gDNA that served as material.

TCRdb keeps only in-frame clones here, not all; method: immunoSEQ multiplex PCR. This sample carries approximately 100,000 clones, 80% to 90% of them seen once, and the ten largest clones take more than 9%. This CDR3 is built from 11 residues. Germline V gives CDR1 SNHLY, CDR2 FYNNEI. Deletions cut 4 bases from V and 7 bases from J, with 8 bases between. The sequence derives from a woman in her 30s with acute or convalescent COVID-19. The chain is built from TRBV2 and TRBJ2-7; D remains unclear. Material for sequencing was peripheral blood. CDR3 coding DNA: TGTGCCAGCAGTGGCAACAGAGAGCAGTACTTC. Translated: CASSGNREQYF. Full variable domain (outside the CDR3, taken from reference TRBV2 and TRBJ2-7): EPEVTQTPSHQVTQMGQEVILRCVPISNHLYFYWYRQILGQKVEFLVSFYNNEISEKSEIFDDQFSVERPDGSNFTLKIRSTKLEDSAMYFCASSGNREQYFGPGTRLTVT.